Shown below are 6 T cell receptor beta chains from a single sample sequenced in a study of cytomegalovirus exposure and HLA in healthy donors. The PCR used 60 Vbeta and 13 Jbeta primers. Sequencing used immunoSEQ multiplex PCR; TCRdb keeps in-frame clones, though not all of them. The sample shows 150,000 to 200,000 clones, roughly four fifths of them seen only once. Specimen: PBMCs. Receptors were obtained from a man aged 45-65 years in good health and CMV-seropositive.

This chain uses TRBV5-7 with TRBJ2-5; D is unresolved. TRBV5-7 is an open reading frame, and its role is uncertain. The CDR3 is 11 amino acids. The ends were cut back, 4 bases at V and 5 bases at J, with 6 bases in the middle. DNA of the CDR3: TGTGCCAGCAGCACGACTGAGACCCAGTACTTC. This codes for CASSTTETQYF.

J is TRBJ2-2 and V is TRBV2, with a weak D call TRBD1 (6 bases). Germline-derived CDR1 and CDR2 are SNHLY and FYNNEI. V was pared by 10 bases and J by 1 base, with 10 bases between. The CDR3 runs to 13 residues. CDR3 coding DNA: TGTGCCATTTTGACAGGGAACACCGGGGAGCTGTTTTTT. It specifies CAILTGNTGELFF.

The chain employs TRBV9 and TRBJ2-3; D perhaps matches TRBD2 (5 bases). The V and J ends lost 2 bases and 5 bases respectively, with 15 bases between them. Germline assignment: CDR1 SGDLS and CDR2 YYNGEE. This CDR3 has 15 amino acids. CDR3 nucleotide sequence: TGTGCCAGCAGCGTGGGTTCTACTAGTAAAGATACGCAGTATTTT. As protein: CASSVGSTSKDTQYF.

The chain carries TRBV4-3 and TRBJ2-7; 8 nucleotides agree with TRBD2. Germline-derived CDR1 and CDR2 are LGHNA and YSLEER. V was clipped by 4 bases and J by 2 bases; unmatched bases: 7. The CDR3 sequence is 15 residues long. This chain's CDR3 is CASSPSTSGPYEQYF. CDR3 bases: TGCGCCAGCAGCCCAAGTACTAGCGGCCCCTACGAGCAGTACTTC.

The rearrangement uses TRBV6-5 and TRBJ2-7; TRBD1 aligns across 7 bases. This CDR3 contains 16 residues. Germline V gene data show CDR1 as MNHEY and CDR2 as SVGAGI. V lost 2 bases, J lost 1 base, and 8 bases stayed unmatched. Here the CDR3 reads CASSYGRDRASYEQYF. Written as DNA, the CDR3 is TGTGCCAGCAGTTACGGCCGAGACAGGGCGTCCTACGAGCAGTACTTC.

This clone was counted between two and nine times. Here the CDR3 reads CASSTDRVNQPQHF. In nucleotides, the CDR3 is TGTGCCAGCAGTACCGACAGGGTCAATCAGCCCCAGCATTTT. The V gene is TRBV6-5, the J gene TRBJ1-5; 7 nucleotides align to TRBD1. Germline lookup yields CDR1 MNHEY and CDR2 SVGAGI. This CDR3 comprises 14 residues. V shed 5 bases, J shed 3 bases, and the junction held 4 bases outside the gene matches.